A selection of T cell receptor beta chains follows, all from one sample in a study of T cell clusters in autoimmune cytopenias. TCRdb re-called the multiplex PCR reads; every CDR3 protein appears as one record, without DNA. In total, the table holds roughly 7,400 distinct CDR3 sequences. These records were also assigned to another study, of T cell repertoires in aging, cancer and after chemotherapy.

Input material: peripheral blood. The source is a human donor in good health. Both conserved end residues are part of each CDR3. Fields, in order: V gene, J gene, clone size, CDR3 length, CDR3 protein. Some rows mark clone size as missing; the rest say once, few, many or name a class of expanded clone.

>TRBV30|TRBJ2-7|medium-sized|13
CAWSVGWAVQQYF
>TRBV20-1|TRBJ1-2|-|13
CSAGPGTNYGYTF
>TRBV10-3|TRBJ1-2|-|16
CAISDIRTGESYGYTF
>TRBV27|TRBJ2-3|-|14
CASSLTSGRDTQYF
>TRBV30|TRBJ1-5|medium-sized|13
CAWSEDSNQPQHF
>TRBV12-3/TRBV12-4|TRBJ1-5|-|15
CASSPQGGADQPQHF
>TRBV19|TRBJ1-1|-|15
CASSIEYRDGTEAFF
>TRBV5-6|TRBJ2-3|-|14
CATLSRGDPDTQYF
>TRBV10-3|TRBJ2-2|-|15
CAIRKGQGDTGELFF
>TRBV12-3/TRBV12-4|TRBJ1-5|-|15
CASSQGAGINQPQHF
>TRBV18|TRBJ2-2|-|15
CASSRRRADTGELFF
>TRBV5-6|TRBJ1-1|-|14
CASSLRAANTEAFF
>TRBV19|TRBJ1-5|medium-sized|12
CASTTSGRAQHF
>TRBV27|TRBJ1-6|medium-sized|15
CASSLMPSDNSPLHF
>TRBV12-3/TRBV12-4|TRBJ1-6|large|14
CASSLTGLNSPLHF
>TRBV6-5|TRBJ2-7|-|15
CASSLRGQGSSEQYF
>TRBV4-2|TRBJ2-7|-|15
CASSQEDRVVDEQYF
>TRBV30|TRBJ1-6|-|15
CAWGRGLIYGSPLHF
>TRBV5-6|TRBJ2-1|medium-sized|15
CASSLVLSSYNEQFF
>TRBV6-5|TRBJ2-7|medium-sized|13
CASSRTGAGEQYF
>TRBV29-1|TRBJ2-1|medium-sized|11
CSVGGYNEQFF
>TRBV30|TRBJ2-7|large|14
CAWSRRGGTYEQYF
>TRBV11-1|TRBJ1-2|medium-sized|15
CASSLSPGTAYGYTF
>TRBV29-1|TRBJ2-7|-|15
CSAGKLAGNSYEQYF
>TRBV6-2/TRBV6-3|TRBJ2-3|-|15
CASSYASGTTDTQYF
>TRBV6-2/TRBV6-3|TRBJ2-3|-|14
CASSYYVGTDTQYF
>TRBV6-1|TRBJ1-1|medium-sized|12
CASSGTVGEAFF
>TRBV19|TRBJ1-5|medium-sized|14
CASSFEDVGQPQHF
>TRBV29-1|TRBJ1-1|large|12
CSSRARGTEAFF
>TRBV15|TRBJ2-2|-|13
CATSRDPAGELFF
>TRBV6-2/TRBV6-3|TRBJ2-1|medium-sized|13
CASSYAGYNEQFF
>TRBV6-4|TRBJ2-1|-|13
CASSVSSEGEQFF
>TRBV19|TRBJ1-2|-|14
CASGRQGGGYGYTF
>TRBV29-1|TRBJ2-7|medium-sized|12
CSGLAESYEQYF
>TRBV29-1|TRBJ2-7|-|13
CSLMGGQRYEQYF
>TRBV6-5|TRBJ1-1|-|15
CASSYESNWGTEAFF
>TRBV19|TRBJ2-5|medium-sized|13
CASSNSFQETQYF
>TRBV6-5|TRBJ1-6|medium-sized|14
CASQGYTYNSPLHF
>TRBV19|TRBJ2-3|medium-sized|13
CATRRQGTDTQYF
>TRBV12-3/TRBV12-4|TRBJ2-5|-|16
CASREHAPGQKETQYF
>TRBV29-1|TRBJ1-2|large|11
CSGGTGYGYTF
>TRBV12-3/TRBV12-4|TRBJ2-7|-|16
CASSYAAGVRRYEQYF
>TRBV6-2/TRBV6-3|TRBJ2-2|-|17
CASSYPQGAPNTGELFF
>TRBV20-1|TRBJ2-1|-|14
CSATDRGSYNEQFF
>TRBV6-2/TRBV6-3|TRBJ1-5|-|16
CASSDSAGGSNQPQHF
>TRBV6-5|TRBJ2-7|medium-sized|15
CASSSAPVSSYEQYF
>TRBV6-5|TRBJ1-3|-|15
CASRPTGSPGNTIYF
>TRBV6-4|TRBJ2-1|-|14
CASSGQGDFNEQFF
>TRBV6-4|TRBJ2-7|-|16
CASSAPQRGGLETQYF
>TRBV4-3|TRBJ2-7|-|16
CASSQDTSGPSYEQYF
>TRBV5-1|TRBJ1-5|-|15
CASSLAGGAGQPQHF
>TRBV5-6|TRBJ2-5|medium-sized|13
CASSFTGQETQYF
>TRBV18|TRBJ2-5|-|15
CASSPRTAIQETQYF
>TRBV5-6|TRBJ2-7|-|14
CASSFRSDFSEQYF
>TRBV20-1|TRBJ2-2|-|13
CSASGTRTGELFF
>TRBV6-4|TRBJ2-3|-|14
CASSRGLQADTQYF
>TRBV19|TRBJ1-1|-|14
CASKQGFRNTEAFF